This TCR beta chain was identified during a study of blood T cell repertoires in COVID-19. CDR1 SEHNR and CDR2 FQNEAQ come from the germline V gene (reference sequence). There are 14 residues in the CDR3. V lost 1 base to trimming and J lost 4 bases, with 8 bases between them. Enrolled through a virtual design, the participants were between roughly 18 and 90 years of age and came from 24 US areas. Clones were read by immunoSEQ multiplex PCR, and TCRdb kept only the in-frame ones, dropping some. The table includes nearly 350,000 clones, roughly 84% detected once. This receptor was identified in a woman in her twenties or thirties who had recovered from COVID-19. The chain employs TRBV7-9 and TRBJ1-5, with D possibly being TRBD1 (6 bases). The material sequenced was PBMCs or T cells enriched from blood (not recorded which). The CDR3 coding sequence is TGTGCCAGCAGCTTAGGGACAGAGAATCAGCCCCAGCATTTT. It encodes CASSLGTENQPQHF.